This is a list of T cell receptor beta chains from one sample in a study of T cell responses to AZD1222 COVID-19 vaccine. This table comes from immunoSEQ multiplex PCR, and its TCRdb copy is limited to in-frame clones, with some not included. The sample shows about 150,000 clones, 94% of them seen only once. The sample was peripheral blood, taken on day 0 of AZD1222 vaccination. The receptors stem from an adult in good health. CDR3s include the opening cysteine and the closing phenylalanine or tryptophan. The order of the fields is clone size, V gene, D gene, J gene, CDR3 protein, CDR3 DNA. The D gene is left open where the match is weak. Size values are once, few and many counts, or a class for expanded clones, and some rows have none.

>-|TRBV2|-|TRBJ1-4
CASGRDTSTNEKLFF
TGTGCCAGCGGGCGGGACACATCAACTAATGAAAAACTGTTTTTT
>-|TRBV10-1|-|TRBJ2-2
CASSYSITGELFF
TGCGCCAGCAGTTACTCAATAACCGGGGAGCTGTTTTTT
>-|TRBV5-1|TRBD1|TRBJ1-2
CASSIGGQGVNYGYTF
TGCGCCAGCAGCATCGGGGGCCAGGGGGTTAACTATGGCTACACCTTC
>-|TRBV25-1|TRBD1|TRBJ2-6
CASSPGTAFYSGANVLTF
TGTGCCAGCAGTCCTGGGACAGCTTTTTACTCTGGGGCCAACGTCCTGACTTTC
>-|TRBV7-9|-|TRBJ2-1
CASSLGFSSYNEQFF
TGTGCCAGCAGCCTAGGTTTTAGCTCCTACAATGAGCAGTTCTTC
>-|TRBV5-1|-|TRBJ2-3
CASSRAGDRTQYF
TGCGCCAGCAGTCGGGCCGGGGATAGGACGCAGTATTTT
>once|TRBV27|TRBD1|TRBJ1-4
CASSYGTGRNEKLFF
TGTGCCAGCAGTTACGGGACAGGCCGAAATGAAAAACTGTTTTTT
>-|TRBV9|TRBD2|TRBJ2-2
CASSPSGLAPSGELFF
TGTGCCAGCAGCCCTTCGGGACTAGCCCCTTCCGGGGAGCTGTTTTTT
>-|TRBV20-1|-|TRBJ2-5
CSALEETQYF
TGCAGTGCTCTTGAGGAGACCCAGTACTTC
>-|TRBV15|TRBD1|TRBJ1-2
CATSSNRGRAYGYTF
TGTGCCACCAGCTCAAACAGGGGGAGGGCGTATGGCTACACCTTC
>-|TRBV30|-|TRBJ1-1
CAWRRANTEAFF
TGTGCCTGGAGGAGGGCGAACACTGAAGCTTTCTTT
>once|TRBV5-1|TRBD1|TRBJ1-1
CASSLGTGGETEAFF
TGCGCCAGCAGCCTCGGGACAGGGGGCGAGACTGAAGCTTTCTTT
>-|TRBV5-1|TRBD1|TRBJ1-1
CASSPGQGSEAFF
TGCGCCAGCAGCCCCGGACAGGGGAGTGAAGCTTTCTTT
>-|TRBV4-1|-|TRBJ2-4
CASSQEGAKNIQYF
TGCGCCAGCAGCCAAGAGGGGGCCAAAAACATTCAGTACTTC
>-|TRBV7-9|-|TRBJ1-2
CASSSRGSGYTF
TGTGCCAGCAGCTCGAGAGGGAGCGGCTACACCTTC
>once|TRBV7-9|-|TRBJ1-1
CASSLQGKMTEAFF
TGTGCCAGCAGCCTACAGGGTAAAATGACTGAAGCTTTCTTT
>-|TRBV7-2|TRBD2|TRBJ2-2
CASSSGLVSTGELFF
TGTGCCAGCAGCTCCGGACTAGTCAGCACCGGGGAGCTGTTTTTT
>-|TRBV5-4|TRBD1|TRBJ1-6
CASSLGDRGGSPLHF
TGTGCCAGCAGCTTGGGGGACAGGGGCGGTTCACCCCTCCACTTT
>-|TRBV6-5|-|TRBJ1-2
CASSYSKANYGYTF
TGTGCCAGCAGTTACTCGAAAGCCAACTATGGCTACACCTTC
>-|TRBV6-5|-|TRBJ1-1
CASSYNRANTEAFF
TGTGCCAGCAGTTACAACAGGGCGAACACTGAAGCTTTCTTT
>-|TRBV6-5|TRBD1|TRBJ1-1
CASSFQTGVSNTEAFF
TGTGCCAGCAGTTTCCAAACAGGGGTCTCGAACACTGAAGCTTTCTTT
>-|TRBV5-1|TRBD2|TRBJ2-1
CASSLVRGTLQNEQFF
TGCGCCAGCAGCTTGGTGCGGGGGACCCTTCAAAATGAGCAGTTCTTC
>once|TRBV6-9|TRBD1|TRBJ2-5
CASSYDGDREETQYF
TGTGCCAGCAGTTATGACGGGGACAGGGAAGAGACCCAGTACTTC
>once|TRBV20-1|TRBD1|TRBJ1-2
CSARTGNGYTF
TGCAGTGCACGGACAGGGAACGGCTACACCTTC
>-|TRBV7-9|TRBD1|TRBJ1-4
CASSLGQGTDEKLFF
TGTGCCAGCAGCTTAGGACAGGGGACGGATGAAAAACTGTTTTTT
>-|TRBV15|TRBD1|TRBJ2-3
CATSRDRQGGTDTQYF
TGTGCCACCAGCAGAGATCGACAGGGGGGCACAGATACGCAGTATTTT
>-|TRBV19|-|TRBJ1-1
CASSITPNVNTEAFF
TGTGCCAGTAGTATCACTCCCAATGTGAACACTGAAGCTTTCTTT
>-|TRBV24-1|TRBD1|TRBJ2-3
CATSDGQGPAQYF
TGTGCCACCAGTGATGGACAGGGTCCAGCGCAGTATTTT
>-|TRBV7-6|-|TRBJ1-1
CASSLGGAEAFF
TGTGCCAGCAGCTTAGGAGGGGCTGAAGCTTTCTTT
>-|TRBV11-2|-|TRBJ1-3
CASSLEVSGNTIYF
TGTGCCAGCAGCTTAGAGGTCTCTGGAAACACCATATATTTT